Shown below are 29 T cell receptor beta chains from a single sample sequenced in a study of CD8 T cells in Susac syndrome (dated by TCRdb to the late 2010s). Libraries were built with the immunoSEQ multiplex PCR assay. RNA was extracted using the RNeasy kit, and about 0.5 to 1 ug of the RNA was reverse transcribed with random hexamers. The raw public data were reprocessed by TCRdb itself: fastp quality trimming at Q25, MiXCR clonotype calling, in-frame beta chains only. A single entry per CDR3 protein holds the most common genes and DNA from its merged rows. For this sample the table gives roughly 180,000 distinct CDR3 sequences, of which about 94% were detected only once. In total, the top ten clones hold about 0.088% of the sample. The sample consisted of CD4+ T cells from PBMCs. These receptors were taken from a human donor with multiple sclerosis.

In this sample, this clonotype turned up a few times. V and J are TRBV6-5 and TRBJ1-2; D unresolved. CDR3 length: 15 residues. V was shortened by 5 bases and J by 4 bases, with 17 bases between the two germline ends. From germline, CDR1 is MNHEY and CDR2 SVGAGI. The chain's CDR3 is CASSNRQGTFYGYTF. The CDR3 bases are TGTGCCAGCAGTAACCGACAAGGTACCTTCTATGGCTACACCTTC.

The chain employs TRBV30 and TRBJ2-5; 9 bases agree with TRBD1. Trimming removed 4 bases from V and 7 bases from J; junction bases left unmatched: 7. Germline V CDR1 and CDR2: GTSNPN, SVGIG (reference sequence). This CDR3 is built from 13 residues. CDR3 region: CAWNQQGAGTQYF. CDR3 bases: TGTGCCTGGAACCAACAGGGGGCTGGGACCCAGTACTTC. Full variable domain (missing parts from reference TRBV30 and TRBJ2-5): SQTIHQWPATLVQPVGSPLSLECTVEGTSNPNLYWYRQAAGRGLQLLFYSVGIGQISSEVPQNLSASRPQDRQFILSSKKLLLSDSGFYLCAWNQQGAGTQYFGPGTRLLVL.

The sample holds one count of this clonotype. The chain employs TRBV20-1 and TRBJ2-7; D call uncertain. V lost 2 bases, J lost 4 bases, and 6 bases lay in between. The CDR3 has 11 residues. From germline, CDR1 is DFQATT and CDR2 SNEGSKA (reference sequence). This CDR3 is CSARWGYEQYF. CDR3 bases: TGCAGTGCTAGATGGGGTTACGAGCAGTACTTC.

The chain joins TRBV5-6 to TRBJ2-7; TRBD1 aligns across 7 bases. The CDR3 is 13 amino acids. Germline assignment: CDR1 SGHDT and CDR2 YYEEEE. J was trimmed by 2 bases and V by 5 bases; bases with no gene match: 4. This chain's CDR3 is CASRPGTAYEQYF. CDR3 DNA: TGTGCCAGCAGGCCGGGGACAGCCTACGAGCAGTACTTC.

The chain is built from TRBV27 and TRBJ1-3, with D possibly TRBD1 on 5 matching bases. The germline CDR1 and CDR2 sequences are MNHEY and SMNVEV (reference sequence). The V end lost 5 bases, the J end lost 0 bases, and 14 bases lay between the germline ends. The CDR3 consists of 16 residues. The DNA of the CDR3 is TGTGCCAGCAGTGCCTCTCTGAGGGGCTCTGGAAACACCATATATTTT. Protein product: CASSASLRGSGNTIYF.

The V gene is TRBV7-8, the J gene TRBJ2-1; TRBD2 matches at 12 bases. CDR1 and CDR2 (germline): SGHVS, FQNEAQ. This CDR3 region has 17 residues. V shed 3 bases, J shed 1 base, and the junction held 4 bases outside the gene matches. CDR3 sequence: CASSFLTSGRSYNEQFF. For the CDR3, the DNA is TGTGCCAGCAGCTTTCTGACTAGCGGGAGATCCTACAATGAGCAGTTCTTC.

The DNA of the CDR3 is TGCAGTGCTAGACTAGCGGGGGGTAATAATAGGCAGTACTTC. Residues: CSARLAGGNNRQYF. This chain connects TRBV20-1 to TRBJ2-7, with 11 bases fitting TRBD2. The V segment lost 2 bases and the J segment 9 bases; nucleotides outside the gene matches: 9. The CDR3 sequence is 14 residues long. Germline V gives CDR1 DFQATT, CDR2 SNEGSKA (reference sequence).

This clonotype was counted once. CDR3 coding DNA: TGTGCCAGCAGCTTAGATAGCCCTTTAGCGGGGGCGGATGGCTACACCTTC. As protein: CASSLDSPLAGADGYTF. This chain connects TRBV11-2 to TRBJ1-2; maybe TRBD1 (6 bases). V lost 0 bases to trimming and J lost 6 bases, with 20 bases between them. Germline CDR1 SGHAT, CDR2 FQNNGV. The CDR3 is 17 residues long.

The chain recombines TRBV19 with TRBJ2-2; tentative D call: TRBD2 (6 bases). Germline CDR1 and CDR2: LNHDA and SQIVND (reference sequence). V was shortened by 5 bases and J by 7 bases, with 23 bases between the two germline ends. There are 17 residues in the CDR3. CDR3: CASSGGSVGAEVGELFF. DNA of the CDR3: TGTGCCAGTAGTGGGGGGTCCGTTGGGGCGGAGGTCGGGGAGCTGTTTTTT.

The CDR3 is CASRDTSSGNTIYF. CDR3 in DNA: TGTGCCAGCAGGGACACGTCCTCTGGAAACACCATATATTTT. The chain couples TRBV28 to TRBJ1-3; D perhaps matches TRBD1 (5 bases). Germline values: CDR1 MDHEN, CDR2 SYDVKM. The germline V and J ends were trimmed by 6 bases and 0 bases, with 9 bases remaining between them. The CDR3 is 14 residues long.

The rearrangement uses TRBV7-6 and TRBJ1-1; D remains ambiguous. The CDR3 runs to 13 residues. CDR1 and CDR2 from the germline V gene are SGHVS and FNYEAQ. V lost 3 bases and J lost 5, with 10 bases in between. The CDR3 loop reads CASSFGESTEAFF. As DNA, the CDR3 is TGTGCCAGCAGCTTCGGGGAGAGTACTGAAGCTTTCTTT.

This clonotype was found once. This sequence joins TRBV19 and TRBJ2-6; D unresolved. This CDR3 is built from 14 residues. Trimming took off 6 bases at V and 4 bases at J, with 10 bases between the two ends. The germline V gene has CDR1 LNHDA and CDR2 SQIVND (reference sequence). The CDR3 DNA sequence: TGTGCCAGTAGCCCCCCCTGGGGGGCCAACGTCCTGACTTTC. Protein sequence: CASSPPWGANVLTF.

For the CDR3, the DNA is TGCAGTGCTAGGGGACTAGCTGCTATTACCGAGGGGGAGCTGTTTTTT. Its protein is CSARGLAAITEGELFF. This chain connects TRBV20-1 to TRBJ2-2; TRBD2 aligns across 9 bases. The CDR3 sequence is 16 residues long. Germline CDR1 DFQATT, CDR2 SNEGSKA (reference sequence). The trim removed 3 bases at V and 8 bases at J, leaving 13 bases unmatched.

The rearrangement joins TRBV18 to TRBJ2-2, with 7 bases aligning to TRBD1. The junction had 2 bases not matched to a gene; V was cut back by 1 base and J by 0 bases. CDR1 KGHSH and CDR2 LQKENI come from the germline V gene. CDR3 length: 16 amino acids. The CDR3 here is CASSPLQGANTGELFF. The CDR3, as DNA: TGTGCCAGCTCACCACTGCAGGGGGCGAACACCGGGGAGCTGTTTTTT.

The chain joins TRBV12-3 or TRBV12-4 to TRBJ2-3; 11 bases match TRBD2. The CDR3 length is 16 residues. Trimming removed 6 bases from V and 1 base from J; junction bases left unmatched: 6. CDR3: CASSRLAGLRTDTQYF. The CDR3 region has the DNA TGTGCCAGCAGCCGACTAGCGGGGCTTCGCACAGATACGCAGTATTTT.

The chain links TRBV2 to TRBJ2-7; a weak D match, TRBD1 (6 bases). The V and J ends lost 2 bases and 2 bases respectively, with 10 bases between them. The CDR3 contains 14 residues. Germline CDR1 SNHLY, CDR2 FYNNEI. CDR3 nucleotide sequence: TGTGCCAGCAGTGAAAAGACAGGACCCTACGAGCAGTACTTC. Translation: CASSEKTGPYEQYF.

Remarks on this clonotype: At one end, the junction sequence differs from germline, possibly due to a read error. This chain connects TRBV20-1 to TRBJ2-1; weak D call: TRBD1 (6 bases). The germline CDR1 and CDR2 sequences are DFQATT and SNEGSKA (reference sequence). The CDR3 totals 15 residues. The CDR3 DNA reads as TGCGGTGCTAGAGATCGGCGGGCCCAGGGGAATGAGCAGTTCTTC. This sequence encodes CGARDRRAQGNEQFF.

This CDR3 reads CASSVGTARSGYTF. The CDR3 region has the DNA TGTGCCAGCAGCGTAGGGACAGCCAGGAGTGGCTACACCTTC. This chain joins TRBV9 and TRBJ1-2, with D possibly being TRBD1 (6 bases). The length of the CDR3 is 14 residues. CDR1 SGDLS and CDR2 YYNGEE come from the germline V gene. V was shortened by 0 bases and J by 7 bases, with 13 bases between the two germline ends.

The gene calls are TRBV2 and TRBJ1-5; D remains ambiguous. Trimming took off 6 bases at V and 3 bases at J, with 15 bases between the two ends. The germline V gene has CDR1 SNHLY and CDR2 FYNNEI. This CDR3 spans 15 amino acids. The CDR3 spells CASSVLASINQPQHF. DNA of the CDR3: TGTGCCAGCAGCGTTTTGGCCTCGATCAATCAGCCCCAGCATTTT.

The gene calls are TRBV30 and TRBJ1-3, with TRBD1 as a possible D gene (6 bases). Per germline, CDR1 GTSNPN and CDR2 SVGIG (reference sequence). The CDR3 totals 14 residues. Trimming cost V 7 bases and J 7 bases, with 20 bases left between them. The chain's CDR3 is CALRIGGWKNTIYF. The CDR3 bases are TGTGCCTTAAGAATCGGGGGCTGGAAGAACACCATATATTTT.

This rearrangement joins TRBV6-1 to TRBJ2-4; D tentatively fits TRBD1 or TRBD2 (5 bases each). Looked up from germline, CDR1 is MNHNS and CDR2 is SASEGT. V lost 7 bases and J lost 0, with 19 bases in between. This CDR3 has 17 residues. The DNA of the CDR3 is TGTGCCAGCACTCTCGGGACGGGGTCCTCAGCCAAAAACATTCAGTACTTC. Protein: CASTLGTGSSAKNIQYF.

The chain is built from TRBV7-2 and TRBJ2-3; D is uncertain. V dropped 3 bases and J dropped 6 bases, with 13 bases sitting between them. The CDR3 extends over 14 amino acids. Germline assignment: CDR1 SGHTA and CDR2 FQGNSA. The CDR3 DNA reads TGTGCCAGCAGCTTTGGGCAGATCCGCGATACGCAGTATTTT. It translates to CASSFGQIRDTQYF.

The V call is TRBV12-3 or TRBV12-4, the J call TRBJ2-3; the D call may be TRBD1 or TRBD2 (6 bases each). Between the trimmed V and J ends, which lost 10 bases and 1 base, there was a span of 12 bases. The CDR3 totals 13 residues. The CDR3 spells CAILRGGTDTQYF. The CDR3 coding sequence is TGTGCCATCCTAAGGGGGGGCACAGATACGCAGTATTTT.

This clonotype showed up just a few times. The J gene is TRBJ2-5, the V gene TRBV9; 8 bases line up with TRBD1. The CDR3 runs 14 residues. With V trimmed by 3 bases and J by 3 bases, 4 bases remained unmatched. Germline V gives CDR1 SGDLS, CDR2 YYNGEE. CDR3 protein: CASSAGQGKETQYF. CDR3 in DNA: TGTGCCAGCAGCGCCGGACAGGGTAAAGAGACCCAGTACTTC.

The chain has TRBV28 and TRBJ2-1; D is tentatively TRBD1 or TRBD2 (5 bases each). The CDR3 has 15 residues. Trimming removed 4 bases at V and 7 bases at J, with 17 bases between. CDR1 is MDHEN and CDR2 is SYDVKM in the germline V gene. CDR3 residues: CASSSPSGTGNEQFF. The CDR3 DNA reads as TGTGCCAGCAGTTCCCCCTCCGGGACCGGGAATGAGCAGTTCTTC.

The chain links TRBV4-2 to TRBJ2-7; possible D gene TRBD2, 5 bases. The CDR3 totals 16 residues. Germline CDR1 reads LGHNA; CDR2 reads YNFKEQ. V was cut by 0 bases and J by 0 bases, with 12 bases left in between. The CDR3 is CASSQDPAVASYEQYF. CDR3 nucleotide sequence: TGTGCCAGCAGCCAAGACCCAGCGGTGGCCTCCTACGAGCAGTACTTC.

The chain joins TRBV12-3 or TRBV12-4 to TRBJ2-2; possibly TRBD1 for D (5 bases). CDR3 length: 15 residues. The V and J ends lost 5 bases and 2 bases respectively, with 12 bases between them. The CDR3 region has the DNA TGTGCCAGCAGTCCAAGGGGATCCAACACCGGGGAGCTGTTTTTT. It yields the protein CASSPRGSNTGELFF.

This chain links TRBV27 with TRBJ2-3, with D tentatively TRBD1 or TRBD2 (5 bases each). The V gene's germline CDR1 is MNHEY and CDR2 SMNVEV (reference sequence). The CDR3 runs 13 residues. Deletions cut 5 bases from V and 7 bases from J, with 13 bases between. This CDR3 reads CASSQYGGHTQYF. In DNA form, the CDR3 reads TGTGCCAGCAGTCAATATGGGGGTCATACGCAGTATTTT.

This clonotype has a single count. V and J are TRBV6-1 and TRBJ2-3; TRBD2 might be the D (5 bases). The germline V and J ends were trimmed by 6 bases and 0 bases, with 19 bases remaining between them. From germline, CDR1 is MNHNS and CDR2 SASEGT. This CDR3 comprises 17 residues. CDR3 in DNA: TGTGCCAGCAGGGATCGCCCTGTGGAGGAAAGCACAGATACGCAGTATTTT. Its translation is CASRDRPVEESTDTQYF.